These 26 T cell receptor beta chains share one sample of origin, sequenced in a study of blood T cells in healthy people across ages. With a J-beta primer mix and a sample-barcoded 5' primer, a second PCR ran roughly 6 to 11 cycles. TCRdb independently ran MiXCR on the 5' RACE reads; one entry per CDR3 protein. The sample includes some 900,000 distinct CDR3 sequences, around 46% of them seen just once. Material for sequencing was blood. The receptors here all came from a man aged 25 to 40 in good health.

The gene calls are TRBV20-1 and TRBJ2-2; D gene unclear. Trimming took off 0 bases at V and 7 bases at J, with 3 bases between the two ends. In germline, CDR1 is DFQATT, CDR2 SNEGSKA (reference sequence). The CDR3 is 11 residues long. In DNA, the CDR3 is TGCAGTGCTAGAGAGGGCGGGGAGCTGTTTTTT. This translates into CSAREGGELFF.

V and J are TRBV9 and TRBJ2-6, with D possibly TRBD1 on 6 matching bases. V dropped 7 bases and J dropped 0 bases, with 17 bases sitting between them. The CDR3 is made up of 17 amino acids. CDR1 and CDR2 (germline): SGDLS, YYNGEE. For the CDR3, the DNA is TGTGCCAGCGCCAGGGGCCCGGAAAGCTCTGGGGCCAACGTCCTGACTTTC. As protein: CASARGPESSGANVLTF.

This clonotype was observed at least ten times. This chain uses TRBV5-1 with TRBJ2-7; tentatively, D is TRBD2 (5 bases). CDR3 length: 15 amino acids. From germline, CDR1 is SGHRS and CDR2 YFSETQ. V dropped 1 base and J dropped 0 bases, with 11 bases sitting between them. The DNA for the CDR3 is TGCGCCAGCAGCTTGACTGGGAGAAGCTCCTACGAGCAGTACTTC. It yields the protein CASSLTGRSSYEQYF. Full variable domain (remainder filled in from reference TRBV5-1 and TRBJ2-7): KAGVTQTPRYLIKTRGQQVTLSCSPISGHRSVSWYQQTPGQGLQFLFEYFSETQRNKGNFPGRFSGRQFSNSRSEMNVSTLELGDSALYLCASSLTGRSSYEQYFGPGTRLTVT.

The genes are TRBV7-2 and TRBJ2-5; 13 nucleotides match TRBD2. V gave up 4 bases and J gave up 2 bases; unmatched junction bases: 7. This CDR3 region has 17 residues. From germline, CDR1 is SGHTA and CDR2 FQGNSA. The CDR3 here is CASSSIRLAGGQETQYF. CDR3 DNA: TGTGCCAGCAGCTCGATAAGACTAGCGGGGGGACAAGAGACCCAGTACTTC.

The chain carries TRBV6-1 and TRBJ2-3; 7 bases line up with TRBD2. The CDR3 sequence is 17 residues long. The trim removed 5 bases at V and 0 bases at J, leaving 11 bases unmatched. From germline, CDR1 is MNHNS and CDR2 SASEGT. The DNA of the CDR3 is TGTGCCAGCAGTCGAGATTTCCTAGCGGCAAGCACAGATACGCAGTATTTT. Its protein is CASSRDFLAASTDTQYF.

The chain combines TRBV29-1 with TRBJ1-1; unclear D gene. This CDR3 contains 14 residues. Trimming shortened V by 0 bases and J by 3 bases, and 11 bases separated the two germline ends. The germline V gene encodes CDR1 SQVTM and CDR2 ANQGSEA. The CDR3 DNA is TGCAGCGTTGAAGACGACGCGGGATACACTGAAGCTTTCTTT. It yields the protein CSVEDDAGYTEAFF.

This clonotype was observed a handful of times. The V and J genes are TRBV20-1 and TRBJ2-3, with 10 bases that match TRBD2. After removal of 7 bases from V and 2 bases from J, the junction contained 3 bases not matched to a gene. The CDR3 extends over 13 amino acids. Germline CDR1 reads DFQATT; CDR2 reads SNEGSKA (reference sequence). The CDR3: CSGLAGHTDTQYF. DNA of the CDR3: TGCAGTGGACTAGCGGGCCACACAGATACGCAGTATTTT.

The chain uses TRBV15 and TRBJ1-2, with TRBD1 as a possible D gene (5 bases). This CDR3 contains 13 residues. The germline gives CDR1 LNHNV, CDR2 YYDKDF (reference sequence). Trimming pared 8 bases from V and 5 bases from J, leaving 15 bases between. The CDR3 coding sequence is TGTGCCACCGGCGGGGCTATCGGATATGGCTACACCTTC. Translation gives CATGGAIGYGYTF.

The rearrangement joins TRBV20-1 to TRBJ2-1, with 8 nucleotides matching TRBD1. CDR1 is DFQATT, CDR2 SNEGSKA, per germline (reference sequence). Losses at the gene ends were 3 bases for V and 9 bases for J; bases not matched to a gene: 10. The CDR3 loop spans 14 amino acids. The CDR3 is CSASPTGAVGEQFF. Here the CDR3 DNA reads TGCAGTGCTAGCCCGACAGGGGCAGTAGGTGAGCAGTTCTTC.

In its sample, this clonotype was seen once. The V and J genes are TRBV6-5 and TRBJ1-1; D gene uncertain. Trimming took 0 bases from V and 1 from J, leaving 9 bases between them. The CDR3 is made up of 15 amino acids. From germline, CDR1 is MNHEY and CDR2 SVGAGI. CDR3 sequence (DNA): TGTGCCAGCAGTTACTCCTTTCGACAGAACACTGAAGCTTTCTTT. Translation gives CASSYSFRQNTEAFF.

This clonotype has at least ten counts. This chain connects TRBV7-2 to TRBJ1-5, with a tentative D call TRBD1 (5 bases). V lost 1 base and J 2 bases, leaving 9 bases between the germline ends. Per the germline V gene, CDR1 is SGHTA and CDR2 is FQGNSA. The CDR3 has 15 amino acids. The CDR3, as DNA: TGTGCCAGCAGCTTAGTGGGGCAGCGCAATCAGCCCCAGCATTTT. Residues: CASSLVGQRNQPQHF.

This rearrangement joins TRBV12-3 or TRBV12-4 to TRBJ2-5; D assignment may be TRBD1 or TRBD2 (5 bases each). CDR3 size: 15 residues. V lost 0 bases and J lost 11, with 19 bases in between. This CDR3 is CASSLASGRINEQYF. CDR3 sequence (DNA): TGTGCCAGCAGTTTAGCATCGGGACGGATCAATGAGCAGTACTTC.

The J gene is TRBJ2-5, the V gene TRBV10-3; the D gene is possibly TRBD1 (7 bases). Per germline, CDR1 ENHRY and CDR2 SYGVKD. CDR3 length equals 12 residues. Trimming removed 2 bases from V and 13 bases from J, with 14 bases in between. The chain's CDR3 is CAISEGRGDPYF. The DNA of the CDR3 is TGTGCCATCAGTGAGGGCAGGGGGGATCCGTACTTC.

This clonotype was observed a handful of times. This sequence joins TRBV28 and TRBJ2-1; D is possibly TRBD1 or TRBD2 (5 bases each). Germline values: CDR1 MDHEN, CDR2 SYDVKM. There are 16 residues in the CDR3. V gave up 6 bases and J gave up 1 base, with 16 bases separating them. The CDR3 is CASSVVGRGSYNEQFF. The CDR3 DNA reads as TGTGCCAGCAGCGTAGTGGGACGAGGGTCCTACAATGAGCAGTTCTTC.

This chain joins TRBV7-2 and TRBJ1-2; D gene unclear. The V gene lost 5 bases and the J gene lost 3 bases, with 13 bases spanning the gap. Germline loops: CDR1 SGHTA, CDR2 FQGNSA. The CDR3 covers 14 residues. CDR3 bases: TGTGCCAGCAGCCCCATTGGGCTCGACTATGGCTACACCTTC. Residues: CASSPIGLDYGYTF.

This clonotype was counted only a few times. The chain is built from TRBV20-1 and TRBJ2-7; 8 nucleotides match TRBD1. V lost 5 bases, J lost 1 base, and 4 bases stayed unmatched. The germline V gene has CDR1 DFQATT and CDR2 SNEGSKA (reference sequence). The CDR3 length is 13 residues. The CDR3 nucleotides are TGCAGTGCTCTACAGGGGGAGTCCTACGAGCAGTACTTC. This codes for CSALQGESYEQYF.

The chain is built from TRBV4-2 and TRBJ2-3; 9 nucleotides line up with TRBD1. Unmatched junction bases numbered 3, after V lost 4 bases and J lost 1 base. The CDR3 runs 15 residues. Germline assignment: CDR1 LGHNA and CDR2 YNFKEQ. The DNA of the CDR3 is TGTGCCAGCAGCCGTACAGGGGGCGGCACAGATACGCAGTATTTT. Translated: CASSRTGGGTDTQYF.

This clonotype was counted between two and nine times. V usage is TRBV14 and J usage is TRBJ2-6, with D possibly matching TRBD1 (5 bases). Germline-derived CDR1 and CDR2 are SGHDN and FVKESK. V was clipped by 3 bases and J by 1 base, with 13 bases between them. The CDR3 extends over 17 amino acids. The CDR3, as DNA: TGTGCCAGCAGCCACCTAAAACCAGGGTCTGGGGCCAACGTCCTGACTTTC. It encodes CASSHLKPGSGANVLTF. The variable domain in full, completed from reference TRBV14 and TRBJ2-6, reads EAGVTQFPSHSVIEKGQTVTLRCDPISGHDNLYWYRRVMGKEIKFLLHFVKESKQDESGMPNNRFLAERTGGTYSTLKVQPAELEDSGVYFCASSHLKPGSGANVLTFGAGSRLTVL.

This clonotype was observed a few times. V is TRBV15 and J is TRBJ2-1; D perhaps matches TRBD2 (6 bases). Per the germline V gene, CDR1 is LNHNV and CDR2 is YYDKDF (reference sequence). CDR3 length: 15 amino acids. V lost 1 base to trimming and J lost 5 bases, with 12 bases between them. CDR3 sequence reads: CATSRVSGGNNEQFF. Written as DNA, the CDR3 is TGTGCCACCAGCAGAGTTAGTGGGGGGAACAATGAGCAGTTCTTC. The entire variable domain, with the rest obtained from reference TRBV15 and TRBJ2-1, is as follows: DAMVIQNPRYQVTQFGKPVTLSCSQTLNHNVMYWYQQKSSQAPKLLFHYYDKDFNNEADTPDNFQSRRPNTSFCFLDIRSPGLGDTAMYLCATSRVSGGNNEQFFGPGTRLTVL.

The rearrangement joins TRBV18 to TRBJ2-5; D is uncertain. Germline assignment: CDR1 KGHSH and CDR2 LQKENI. Trimming pared 3 bases from V and 1 base from J, leaving 12 bases between. This CDR3 is built from 15 residues. CDR3 region: CASSPRGFVQETQYF. The CDR3 DNA follows: TGTGCCAGCTCACCCCGAGGATTCGTCCAAGAGACCCAGTACTTC.

The chain combines TRBV20-1 with TRBJ2-3; D remains ambiguous. Germline V CDR1 and CDR2: DFQATT, SNEGSKA (reference sequence). The CDR3 consists of 16 residues. V lost 6 bases to trimming and J lost 0 bases, with 19 bases between them. The CDR3 here is CSAPNSRRPSTDTQYF. In DNA form, the CDR3 reads TGCAGTGCGCCGAACTCGAGACGACCTAGCACAGATACGCAGTATTTT.

This clonotype was counted only a few times. V gene TRBV6-2 or TRBV6-3 combines with J gene TRBJ1-2; no firm D call. The germline V gene has CDR1 MNHEY and CDR2 SVGEGT. The CDR3 length is 15 residues. V lost 6 bases to trimming and J lost 2 bases, with 16 bases between them. The CDR3 here is CASSPVPGRNYGYTF. The CDR3 DNA is TGTGCCAGCAGCCCTGTCCCCGGGAGGAACTATGGCTACACCTTC.

This clonotype has just a few counts. The V call is TRBV18, the J call TRBJ2-1, with D perhaps TRBD1 or TRBD2 (5 bases each). CDR1 and CDR2 (germline): KGHSH, LQKENI. V was trimmed by 3 bases and J by 6 bases, leaving 9 bases between them. The CDR3 has 13 amino acids. Here the CDR3 DNA reads TGTGCCAGCTCACCGGGGGTTAGCAATGAGCAGTTCTTC. Translating it yields CASSPGVSNEQFF.

The rearrangement uses TRBV25-1 and TRBJ1-4; the D is unclear. This CDR3 spans 12 amino acids. V was pared by 10 bases and J by 7 bases, with 13 bases between. CDR1 is MGHDK, CDR2 SYGVNS, per germline. CDR3 bases: TGTGCCAAAGGCTTCAGGACTGAAAAACTGTTTTTT. Its translation is CAKGFRTEKLFF.

This chain uses TRBV30 with TRBJ2-1; D gene uncertain. The CDR3 sequence is 14 residues long. Trimming shortened V by 1 base and J by 4 bases, and 11 bases separated the two germline ends. Germline lookup yields CDR1 GTSNPN and CDR2 SVGIG (reference sequence). CDR3 bases: TGTGCCTGGAGTGGACGGGCGTTTTACAATGAGCAGTTCTTC. Protein product: CAWSGRAFYNEQFF.

The CDR3 here is CASSDRTSQPQHF. Here the CDR3 DNA reads TGTGCCAGCAGCGATAGGACGTCTCAGCCCCAGCATTTT. The V gene is TRBV5-6, the J gene TRBJ1-5; D gene unclear. This CDR3 is built from 13 residues. Trimming shortened V by 4 bases and J by 6 bases, and 11 bases separated the two germline ends. CDR1 and CDR2 (germline): SGHDT, YYEEEE.